This T cell receptor beta chain was captured by sequencing in a study of OX40 agonist ivuxolimab in advanced cancers. Turning to the study itself: Across the patients, intravenous ivuxolimab was delivered every 2 weeks at 0.01 to 10 mg/kg.

Sampling times: baseline, cycle 4 day 1, cycle 7 day 1. The method was immunoSEQ multiplex PCR; TCRdb's version includes in-frame clones alone and lacks a portion of them. The data hold about 130,000 clones, with about 92% observed a single time. This clone came up once. What it recognizes is unknown. Germline V gene sequence: CDR1 LGHNA, CDR2 YSLEER. The CDR3 is made up of 16 amino acids. With 0 bases removed from V and 5 bases from J, the gap between germline ends came to 16 bases. Overall study findings and caveats: CD4+ T cells averaged fewer expanded clones than CD8+ T cells. With doses of 0.1 to 3.0 mg/kg, CD4+ and CD8+ blood T cells had undergone clonal expansion by week 6.

Source: CD4+ or CD8+ T cells sorted from blood, taken in a trial of the OX40 agonist ivuxolimab. The chain uses TRBV4-3 and TRBJ1-2; D is perhaps TRBD1 (5 bases). This clonotype was obtained from an adult with an advanced solid tumor such as melanoma, head and neck, liver or kidney cancer. In nucleotides, the CDR3 is TGCGCCAGCAGCCAAGAACCCGGACGGGACTGGTATGGCTACACCTTC. It translates to CASSQEPGRDWYGYTF.